The subject of this entry is one T cell receptor (beta chain). These data come from a study of T cells in tuberculosis. Study summary: T cells were selected with CD1B tetramers loaded with glucose monomycolate.

Cells were sorted from thawed PBMC rested overnight and stained with GMM-loaded CD1B tetramer, viability dye and anti-CD3. The CD1B tetramers carried C32 glucose monomycolate purified from Rhodococcus equi. Produced via immunoSEQ multiplex PCR; TCRdb's table is partial and in-frame only. The profile shows 61,000 or so clones, roughly 79% of them singletons. The germline gives CDR1 LGHNT, CDR2 FRNRAP. This CDR3 is 14 amino acids long. Trimming removed 3 bases at V and 8 bases at J, with 16 bases between. Sequencing was carried out using CD1b-GMM tetramer-negative cells sorted from PBMCs. The receptor was derived from an adult woman with latent tuberculosis. This chain connects TRBV12-5 to TRBJ1-2, with D perhaps matching TRBD1 (6 bases). CDR3 loop: CASGFQRGGGGYTF. CDR3 nucleotide sequence: TGTGCTAGTGGTTTTCAGAGGGGGGGCGGCGGCTACACCTTC.